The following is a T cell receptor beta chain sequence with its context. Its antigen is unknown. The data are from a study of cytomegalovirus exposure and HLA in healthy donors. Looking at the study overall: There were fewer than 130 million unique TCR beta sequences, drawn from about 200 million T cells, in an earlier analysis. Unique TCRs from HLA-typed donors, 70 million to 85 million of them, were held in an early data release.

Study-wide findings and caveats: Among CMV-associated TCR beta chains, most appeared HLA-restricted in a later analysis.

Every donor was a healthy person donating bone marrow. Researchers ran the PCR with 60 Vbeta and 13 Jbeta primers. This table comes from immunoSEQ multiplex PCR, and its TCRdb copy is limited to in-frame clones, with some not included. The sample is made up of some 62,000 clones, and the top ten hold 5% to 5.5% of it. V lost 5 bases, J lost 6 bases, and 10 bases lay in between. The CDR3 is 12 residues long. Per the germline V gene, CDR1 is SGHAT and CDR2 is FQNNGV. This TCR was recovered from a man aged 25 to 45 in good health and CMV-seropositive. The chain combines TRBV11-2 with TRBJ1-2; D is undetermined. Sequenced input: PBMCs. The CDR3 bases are TGTGCCAGCAGCCCCCGGAGGCATGGCTACACCTTC. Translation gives CASSPRRHGYTF.